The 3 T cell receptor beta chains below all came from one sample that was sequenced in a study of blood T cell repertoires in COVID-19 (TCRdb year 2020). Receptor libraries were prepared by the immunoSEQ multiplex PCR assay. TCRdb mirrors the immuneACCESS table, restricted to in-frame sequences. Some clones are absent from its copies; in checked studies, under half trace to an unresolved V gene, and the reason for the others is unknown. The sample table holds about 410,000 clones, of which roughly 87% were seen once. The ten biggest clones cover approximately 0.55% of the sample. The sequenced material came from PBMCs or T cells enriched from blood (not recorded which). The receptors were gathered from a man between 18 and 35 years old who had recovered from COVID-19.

For the CDR3, the DNA is TGTGCCAGTAGTATAATAGGTAGCTCTTTGGGGGAGCTGTTTTTT. As protein: CASSIIGSSLGELFF. The rearrangement joins TRBV19 to TRBJ2-2; D unresolved. V was trimmed by 2 bases and J by 8 bases, leaving 15 bases between them. The germline gives CDR1 LNHDA, CDR2 SQIVND (reference sequence). CDR3 length equals 15 residues.

The CDR3 DNA reads as TGTGCCAGCAGCCCATGGGGACTCTGGCTGGCTAGCACAGATACGCAGTATTTT. It translates to CASSPWGLWLASTDTQYF. The rearrangement joins TRBV7-3 to TRBJ2-3; D possibly corresponds to TRBD2 (6 bases). CDR1 and CDR2 (germline): SGHTA, FQGTGA. Trimming took 5 bases from V and 0 from J, leaving 21 bases between them. The CDR3 totals 18 residues.

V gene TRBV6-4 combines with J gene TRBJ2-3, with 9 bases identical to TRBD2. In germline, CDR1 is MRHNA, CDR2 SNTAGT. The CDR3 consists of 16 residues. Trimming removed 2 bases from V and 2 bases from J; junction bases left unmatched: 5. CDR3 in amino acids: CASSDRAGGSTDTQYF. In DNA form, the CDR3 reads TGTGCCAGCAGTGACAGGGCGGGAGGGTCCACAGATACGCAGTATTTT.